Below, 23 T cell receptor beta chains from the same sample are listed, as sequenced in a study of PD-L1 blockade in urothelial cancer. TCRdb's copy holds only in-frame clones and misses some; the assay was immunoSEQ multiplex PCR. The table shows tens of thousands of clones, with 65% to 90% occurring only once. This specimen was PBMCs, taken around atezolizumab (anti-PD-L1) treatment. The receptors stem from a man in his fifties with urothelial cancer.

The chain combines TRBV5-1 with TRBJ2-1, with 10 bases fitting TRBD2. Germline CDR1 is SGHRS and CDR2 is YFSETQ. The ends lost 4 bases at V and 4 bases at J; junction bases unmatched: 8. This CDR3 contains 16 residues. CDR3 in amino acids: CASSPLAGGGYNEQFF. DNA of the CDR3: TGCGCCAGCAGCCCGTTAGCGGGAGGAGGGTACAATGAGCAGTTCTTC.

The J gene is TRBJ2-3, the V gene TRBV4-1; TRBD2 matches at 12 bases. The CDR3 runs to 17 residues. Germline V gene sequence: CDR1 MGHRA, CDR2 YSYEKL. J lost 0 bases, V lost 4 bases, and 5 bases had no gene match. The CDR3 coding sequence is TGCGCCAGCAGCCGGATGACTAGCGGGGGTAGCACAGATACGCAGTATTTT. Protein: CASSRMTSGGSTDTQYF.

This chain joins TRBV5-8 and TRBJ2-3; D gene ambiguous. The CDR3 runs to 15 residues. Per germline, CDR1 SGHTS and CDR2 YDEGEE. V lost 5 bases to trimming and J lost 2 bases, with 15 bases between them. Here the CDR3 DNA reads TGTGCCAGCAGGCAAGTGGGTGGGCCCACAGATACGCAGTATTTT. Its protein product is CASRQVGGPTDTQYF.

Only a few counts were recorded for this clone. The genes are TRBV28 and TRBJ1-2; perhaps TRBD1 as D (5 bases). V was shortened by 5 bases and J by 4 bases, with 14 bases between the two germline ends. This CDR3 contains 14 residues. Germline values: CDR1 MDHEN, CDR2 SYDVKM. This chain's CDR3 is CASSRDQGGYGYTF. In nucleotides, the CDR3 is TGTGCCAGCAGTCGCGATCAGGGAGGCTATGGCTACACCTTC.

CDR3 nucleotides: TGTGCCAGCAGGCTGCAGCCCCAGGGGGCTGACGACGAGCAGTACTTC. Translated, it gives CASRLQPQGADDEQYF. The chain employs TRBV7-9 and TRBJ2-7; 8 positions agree with TRBD1. Trimming took 6 bases from V and 5 from J; bases not matched to a gene: 15. The CDR3 runs to 16 residues. Germline values: CDR1 SEHNR, CDR2 FQNEAQ (reference sequence).

This chain links TRBV6-5 with TRBJ1-2; D is perhaps TRBD1 (5 bases). This CDR3 comprises 12 residues. The V end was cut by 6 bases, the J end by 8 bases, with 13 bases between. Per the germline V gene, CDR1 is MNHEY and CDR2 is SVGAGI. The CDR3 here is CASSSGFLGYTF. DNA of the CDR3: TGTGCCAGCAGCTCAGGGTTCTTGGGCTACACCTTC.

The genes are TRBV10-2 and TRBJ2-3, with D possibly TRBD2 on 6 matching bases. Per germline, CDR1 WSHSY and CDR2 SAAADI. With 8 bases removed from V and 1 base from J, the gap between germline ends came to 10 bases. CDR3 length equals 13 residues. CDR3 amino acids: CASGGIRTDTQYF. CDR3 sequence (DNA): TGCGCCAGCGGGGGGATTCGCACAGATACGCAGTATTTT.

The rearrangement links TRBV28 to TRBJ1-5; D is ambiguous. Between the trimmed V and J ends, which lost 3 bases and 10 bases, there was a span of 13 bases. In germline, CDR1 is MDHEN, CDR2 SYDVKM. The CDR3 loop spans 13 amino acids. CDR3 coding DNA: TGTGCCAGCAGTTTTAGTAGCAGAGGTCCCCAGCATTTT. Residues: CASSFSSRGPQHF.

The chain employs TRBV1 and TRBJ2-7; the D call TRBD2 from the table was never checked on the DNA. TRBV1 is tagged as a pseudogene. CDR3 size: 14 residues. The CDR3 nucleotides are TGCACCAGCAGCCATGGAGGTCGATTCTACGAGCAGTACGTC. It codes for CTSSHGGRFYEQYV.

This clone has just a few counts. The rearrangement joins TRBV6-5 to TRBJ2-7; TRBD1 is a possible D gene (5 bases). The CDR3 contains 13 residues. Germline V CDR1 and CDR2: MNHEY, SVGAGI. With 6 bases removed from V and 3 bases from J, the gap between germline ends came to 12 bases. The CDR3 coding sequence is TGTGCCAGCAGCATAGCAGGACACTACGAGCAGTACTTC. Translation gives CASSIAGHYEQYF.

The V and J genes are TRBV13 and TRBJ2-1, with D unclear. Germline CDR1 is PRHDT and CDR2 is FYEKMQ (reference sequence). V lost 1 base and J lost 6, with 13 bases in between. The CDR3 runs 15 residues. CDR3 coding DNA: TGTGCCAGCAGCTTAGTAGCTGGATGGTCCAATGAGCAGTTCTTC. Residues: CASSLVAGWSNEQFF.

V gene TRBV19 combines with J gene TRBJ2-1; 7 bases align to TRBD1. Per the germline V gene, CDR1 is LNHDA and CDR2 is SQIVND (reference sequence). Losses at the gene ends were 7 bases for V and 1 base for J; bases not matched to a gene: 10. This CDR3 is 16 amino acids long. The CDR3 DNA reads TGTGCCAGTACTCCTGGACAGGTTGAATCCTACAATGAGCAGTTCTTC. Translated, it gives CASTPGQVESYNEQFF.

The chain couples TRBV28 to TRBJ1-1; D is possibly TRBD1 (6 bases). The V gene lost 8 bases and the J gene lost 0 bases, with 13 bases spanning the gap. This CDR3 spans 14 amino acids. Germline V lookup: CDR1 MDHEN, CDR2 SYDVKM. The CDR3 DNA reads as TGTGCCAGCGAGGACAGTACCGTGAACACTGAAGCTTTCTTT. Protein: CASEDSTVNTEAFF.

The V gene is TRBV28, the J gene TRBJ1-2; 8 positions agree with TRBD1. Trimming took 4 bases from V and 8 from J; bases not matched to a gene: 6. CDR1 is MDHEN, CDR2 SYDVKM, per germline. CDR3 size: 13 residues. In DNA form, the CDR3 reads TGTGCCAGCAGTTCCTCGGACAGGGTGGGCTACACCTTC. It yields the protein CASSSSDRVGYTF.

The genes are TRBV11-2 and TRBJ1-2, with 7 bases that match TRBD1. This CDR3 contains 14 residues. Per germline, CDR1 SGHAT and CDR2 FQNNGV. V dropped 1 base and J dropped 9; count of bases not matched to a gene: 8. The CDR3 sequence is CASSLATGEYSYTF. The CDR3 DNA follows: TGTGCCAGCAGCTTAGCTACAGGGGAGTACAGCTACACCTTC.

J is TRBJ1-5 and V is TRBV9; 9 nucleotides line up with TRBD1. Germline V gene data show CDR1 as SGDLS and CDR2 as YYNGEE. This CDR3 comprises 15 residues. The J segment lost 6 bases and the V segment lost 3 bases, leaving 7 bases of the junction unmatched. The CDR3 DNA reads as TGTGCCAGCAGCGCCGGGACAGGGAAGGGTCAGCCCCAGCATTTT. Amino acid sequence: CASSAGTGKGQPQHF.

CDR3 in DNA: TGTGCCAGTAGACGCGAGGGGGCTCGCGAGCAGTACTTC. Encoded protein: CASRREGAREQYF. V gene TRBV19 combines with J gene TRBJ2-7, with 7 bases lining up with TRBD1. This CDR3 has 13 residues. J was trimmed by 6 bases and V by 6 bases; bases with no gene match: 8. Germline CDR1 and CDR2: LNHDA and SQIVND (reference sequence).

In regard to this clone: This specimen includes other DNA sequences encoding the same CDR3. This sequence joins TRBV5-1 and TRBJ2-1; a weak D match, TRBD2 (5 bases). Trimming took 0 bases from V and 10 from J, leaving 5 bases between them. Germline CDR1 is SGHRS and CDR2 is YFSETQ. The CDR3 loop spans 11 amino acids. CDR3 residues: CASSLAGEQFF. DNA of the CDR3: TGCGCCAGCAGCTTGGCGGGAGAGCAGTTCTTC. Together with reference TRBV5-1 and TRBJ2-1, the CDR3 gives the full variable domain: KAGVTQTPRYLIKTRGQQVTLSCSPISGHRSVSWYQQTPGQGLQFLFEYFSETQRNKGNFPGRFSGRQFSNSRSEMNVSTLELGDSALYLCASSLAGEQFFGPGTRLTVL.

CDR3 loop: CAWSSPGTFSQPQHF. CDR3 DNA: TGTGCCTGGAGTTCCCCCGGGACTTTCAGTCAGCCCCAGCATTTT. V gene TRBV30 combines with J gene TRBJ1-5; D is perhaps TRBD1 (5 bases). Trimming shortened V by 2 bases and J by 6 bases, and 17 bases separated the two germline ends. Germline CDR1 and CDR2: GTSNPN and SVGIG (reference sequence). The CDR3 contains 15 residues. Supplemented by reference TRBV30 and TRBJ1-5, the full variable domain reads SQTIHQWPATLVQPVGSPLSLECTVEGTSNPNLYWYRQAAGRGLQLLFYSVGIGQISSEVPQNLSASRPQDRQFILSSKKLLLSDSGFYLCAWSSPGTFSQPQHFGDGTRLSIL.

The chain recombines TRBV14 with TRBJ2-7; TRBD1 is a possible D gene (6 bases). V was cut by 3 bases and J by 3 bases, with 9 bases left in between. Looked up from germline, CDR1 is SGHDN and CDR2 is FVKESK. The CDR3 loop spans 13 amino acids. In DNA form, the CDR3 reads TGTGCCAGCAGCCAGGGACATCTCTACGAGCAGTACTTC. As protein: CASSQGHLYEQYF.

The J gene is TRBJ2-6, the V gene TRBV5-1; tentative D call: TRBD1 (6 bases). Germline lookup yields CDR1 SGHRS and CDR2 YFSETQ. This CDR3 is 18 amino acids long. The germline V and J ends were trimmed by 1 base and 0 bases, with 14 bases remaining between them. The CDR3 DNA follows: TGCGCCAGCAGCTTGTATACAGGGCTAATCTCTGGGGCCAACGTCCTGACTTTC. Protein: CASSLYTGLISGANVLTF.

Remarks on this clone: Relative to the germline gene, one junction end is altered; a read error may explain this. The genes are TRBV27 and TRBJ1-5; 10 bases align to TRBD1. Germline V CDR1 and CDR2: MNHEY, SMNVEV (reference sequence). The CDR3 is 13 residues long. CDR3: CASGLGQGLAQHF. CDR3 sequence (DNA): TGTGCCAGCGGTTTGGGACAGGGGTTAGCCCAGCATTTT.

The V and J genes are TRBV4-1 and TRBJ1-4, with a possible D match to TRBD1 (5 bases). In germline, CDR1 is MGHRA, CDR2 YSYEKL. Trimming pared 4 bases from V and 11 bases from J, leaving 11 bases between. This CDR3 spans 12 amino acids. CDR3 region: CASSRSGGKLFF. The CDR3 DNA reads as TGCGCCAGCAGCCGATCGGGGGGGAAACTGTTTTTT.